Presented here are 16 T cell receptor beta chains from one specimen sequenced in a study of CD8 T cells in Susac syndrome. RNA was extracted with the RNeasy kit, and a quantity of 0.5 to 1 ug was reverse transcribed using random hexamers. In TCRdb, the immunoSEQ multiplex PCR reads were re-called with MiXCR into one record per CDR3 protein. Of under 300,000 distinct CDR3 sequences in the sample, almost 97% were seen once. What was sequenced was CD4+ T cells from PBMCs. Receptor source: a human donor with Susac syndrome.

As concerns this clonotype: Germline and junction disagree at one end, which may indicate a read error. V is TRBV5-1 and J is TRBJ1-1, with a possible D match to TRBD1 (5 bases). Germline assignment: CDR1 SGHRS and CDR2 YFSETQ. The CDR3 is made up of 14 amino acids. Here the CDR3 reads CASTLGGMNTEAFF. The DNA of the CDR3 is TGCGCCAGCACCTTGGGGGGAATGAACACTGAAGCTTTCTTT.

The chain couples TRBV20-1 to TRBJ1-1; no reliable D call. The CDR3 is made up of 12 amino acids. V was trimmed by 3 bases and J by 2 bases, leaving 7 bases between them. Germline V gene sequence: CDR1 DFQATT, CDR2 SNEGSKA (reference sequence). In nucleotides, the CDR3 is TGCAGTGCTAGTCGGGATAACACTGAAGCTTTCTTT. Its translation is CSASRDNTEAFF.

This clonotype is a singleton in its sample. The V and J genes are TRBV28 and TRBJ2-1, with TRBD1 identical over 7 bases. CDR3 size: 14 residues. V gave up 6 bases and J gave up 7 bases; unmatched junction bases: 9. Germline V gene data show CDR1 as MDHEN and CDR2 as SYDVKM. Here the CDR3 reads CASRPDRSRNEQFF. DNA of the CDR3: TGTGCCAGCAGACCGGACAGGTCGAGGAATGAGCAGTTCTTC.

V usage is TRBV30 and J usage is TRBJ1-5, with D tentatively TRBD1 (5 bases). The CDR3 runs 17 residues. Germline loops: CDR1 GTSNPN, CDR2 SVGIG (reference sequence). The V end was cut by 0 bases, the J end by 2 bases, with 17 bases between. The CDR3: CAWSVHTGRGGNQPQHF. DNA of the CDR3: TGTGCCTGGAGTGTACACACAGGCCGTGGGGGCAATCAGCCCCAGCATTTT.

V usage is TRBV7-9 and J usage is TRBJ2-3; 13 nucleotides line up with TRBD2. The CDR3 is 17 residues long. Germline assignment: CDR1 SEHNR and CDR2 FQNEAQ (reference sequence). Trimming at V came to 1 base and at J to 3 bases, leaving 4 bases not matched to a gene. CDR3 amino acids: CASSLGTSGRRTDTQYF. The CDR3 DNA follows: TGTGCCAGCAGCTTAGGGACTAGCGGGAGAAGAACAGATACGCAGTATTTT.

CDR3: CASSSQALFTEAFF. CDR3 nucleotides: TGTGCCAGCAGCTCACAGGCTCTCTTCACTGAAGCTTTCTTT. The genes are TRBV11-2 and TRBJ1-1; maybe TRBD1 (5 bases). This CDR3 spans 14 amino acids. V was shortened by 4 bases and J by 4 bases, with 13 bases between the two germline ends. In germline, CDR1 is SGHAT, CDR2 FQNNGV.

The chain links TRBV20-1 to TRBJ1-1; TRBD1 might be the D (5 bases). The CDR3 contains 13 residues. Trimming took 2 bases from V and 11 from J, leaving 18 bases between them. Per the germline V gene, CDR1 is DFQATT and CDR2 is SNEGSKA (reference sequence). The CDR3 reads CSARSGRDSAAFF. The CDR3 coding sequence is TGCAGTGCTAGATCCGGGAGGGACTCTGCGGCTTTCTTT.

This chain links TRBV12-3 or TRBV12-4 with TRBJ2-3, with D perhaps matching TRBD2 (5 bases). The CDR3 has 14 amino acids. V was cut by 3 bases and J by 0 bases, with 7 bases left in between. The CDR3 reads CASSFGISTDTQYF. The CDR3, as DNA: TGTGCCAGCAGTTTCGGGATCAGCACAGATACGCAGTATTTT.

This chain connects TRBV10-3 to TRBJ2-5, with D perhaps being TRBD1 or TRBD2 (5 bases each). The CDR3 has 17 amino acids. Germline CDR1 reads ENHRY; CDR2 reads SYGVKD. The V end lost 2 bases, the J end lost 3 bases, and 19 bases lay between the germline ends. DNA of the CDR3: TGTGCCATCAGTGAGCCGAGAGGGGTAGGCGGCGAAGAGACCCAGTACTTC. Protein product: CAISEPRGVGGEETQYF.

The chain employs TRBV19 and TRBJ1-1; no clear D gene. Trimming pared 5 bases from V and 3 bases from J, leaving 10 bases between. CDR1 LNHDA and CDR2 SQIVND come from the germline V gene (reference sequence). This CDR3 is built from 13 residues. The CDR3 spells CASSDKFHTEAFF. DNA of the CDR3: TGTGCCAGTAGTGACAAGTTCCACACTGAAGCTTTCTTT.

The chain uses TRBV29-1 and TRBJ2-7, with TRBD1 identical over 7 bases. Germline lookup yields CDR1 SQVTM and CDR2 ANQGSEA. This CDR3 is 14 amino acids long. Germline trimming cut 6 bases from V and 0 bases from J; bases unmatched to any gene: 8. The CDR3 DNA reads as TGCAGCGTAGAGGGGGCGAAAGGCTCCTACGAGCAGTACTTC. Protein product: CSVEGAKGSYEQYF.

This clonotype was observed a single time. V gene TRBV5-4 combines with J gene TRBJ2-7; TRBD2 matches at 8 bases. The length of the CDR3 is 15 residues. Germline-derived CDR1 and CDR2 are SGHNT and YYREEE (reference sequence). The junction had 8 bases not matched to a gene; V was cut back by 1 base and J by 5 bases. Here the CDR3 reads CASSLYPGRADEQYF. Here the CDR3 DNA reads TGTGCCAGCAGCTTGTACCCCGGGAGGGCCGACGAGCAGTACTTC.

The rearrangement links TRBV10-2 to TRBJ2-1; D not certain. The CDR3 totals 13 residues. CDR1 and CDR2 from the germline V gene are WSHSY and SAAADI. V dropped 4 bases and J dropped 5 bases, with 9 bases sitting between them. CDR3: CASSAAANNEQFF. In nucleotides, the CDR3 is TGCGCCAGCAGTGCGGCAGCCAACAATGAGCAGTTCTTC.

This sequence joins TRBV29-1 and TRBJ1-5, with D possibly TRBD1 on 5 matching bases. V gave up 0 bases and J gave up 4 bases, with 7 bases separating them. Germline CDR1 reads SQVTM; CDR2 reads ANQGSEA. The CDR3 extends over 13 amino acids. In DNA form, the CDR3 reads TGCAGCGTTGAAGAGACAGAAAATCAGCCCCAGCATTTT. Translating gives CSVEETENQPQHF.

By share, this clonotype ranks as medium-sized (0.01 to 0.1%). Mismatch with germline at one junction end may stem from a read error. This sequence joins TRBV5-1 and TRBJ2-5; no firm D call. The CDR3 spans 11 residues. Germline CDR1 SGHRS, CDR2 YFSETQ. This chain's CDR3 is CASSSQETQYF. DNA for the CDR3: TGTGCCAGCAGCTCGCAAGAGACCCAGTACTTC.

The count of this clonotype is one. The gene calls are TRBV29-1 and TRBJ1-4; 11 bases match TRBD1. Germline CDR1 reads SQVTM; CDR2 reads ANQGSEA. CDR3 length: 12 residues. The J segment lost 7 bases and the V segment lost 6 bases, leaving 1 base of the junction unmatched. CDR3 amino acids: CSVGTGGEKLFF. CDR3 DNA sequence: TGCAGCGTGGGGACAGGGGGTGAAAAACTGTTTTTT.